This T cell receptor beta chain was sequenced in a study of molecular identifiers for immune sequencing clone quantification. TCRdb re-called the PCR reads with MiXCR, one entry per CDR3 protein. The sample shows around 460,000 distinct CDR3 sequences, roughly 26% of them seen only once. This CDR3 contains 18 residues. The germline V and J ends were trimmed by 4 bases and 2 bases, with 24 bases remaining between them. Germline CDR1 reads SGHRS; CDR2 reads YFSETQ. The specimen was naive CD8+ T cells from blood, with Jurkat cell RNA spiked in. The subset is: FACS-sorted CD8+CD4-CCR7+CD45RA+ naive T cells. V and J are TRBV5-1 and TRBJ2-5, with D perhaps assigned TRBD1 or TRBD2 (5 bases each). The receptor was isolated from a human donor in good health. Some libraries in this study had Jurkat cell RNA spiked in. CDR3 DNA sequence: TGCGCCAGCAGCCTTCCTTGGGTAGCAGGGACCGTACAAGAGACCCAGTACTTC. This gives the protein CASSLPWVAGTVQETQYF.